This T cell receptor (beta chain) was sequenced in a study of identifying expanded T cells in peripheral blood. Notes on the study in general: Differentially abundant clones: roughly 1.2 between replicates, around 17 at approximately two weeks, over 18 at four.

Comments on this clone: No antigen is known for it.

Data came from immunoSEQ multiplex PCR; TCRdb stores just in-frame clones and leaves some out. The sample lists 60,000 to 70,000 clones, about 85% seen once, with 15% to 20% in the top ten. Healthy donors had no documented immune events, such as infections, while sampled. Germline CDR1 and CDR2: WSHSY and SAAADI. The CDR3 has 12 residues. V was clipped by 3 bases and J by 5 bases, with 7 bases between them. The chain employs TRBV10-2 and TRBJ2-5, with D unresolved. The sequencing input was blood. This TCR was recovered from a person aged 18 to 70 in good health. The CDR3 is CASSESGETQYF. CDR3 nucleotides: TGCGCCAGCAGTGAATCCGGGGAGACCCAGTACTTC.